These 32 T cell receptor beta chains came from one sample sequenced in a study of lymphopenia after photon versus proton radiotherapy. Produced via immunoSEQ multiplex PCR; TCRdb's table is partial and in-frame only. The data show roughly 58,000 clones, about nine tenths seen once. The sample was peripheral blood, taken from a patient treated with proton-based radiotherapy. These receptors originate from an older man with esophageal cancer.

The J gene is TRBJ1-1, the V gene TRBV11-3; D is ambiguous. V shed 5 bases and J shed 1 base, with 8 bases lying between them. CDR3 length: 13 amino acids. The germline CDR1 and CDR2 sequences are SGHNT and YENEEA. DNA of the CDR3: TGTGCCAGCAGCCGAGGGAGGAACACTGAAGCTTTCTTT. This encodes CASSRGRNTEAFF.

V usage is TRBV9 and J usage is TRBJ1-2; the D is unclear. Trimming pared 0 bases from V and 8 bases from J, leaving 14 bases between. Germline values: CDR1 SGDLS, CDR2 YYNGEE. The CDR3 extends over 14 amino acids. CDR3 nucleotides: TGTGCCAGCAGCGTAGGATCAGGACGAGGAGGCTACACCTTC. Translating it yields CASSVGSGRGGYTF.

V is TRBV6-5 and J is TRBJ1-1; tentatively, D is TRBD1 (5 bases). Looked up from germline, CDR1 is MNHEY and CDR2 is SVGAGI. Trimming removed 6 bases at V and 9 bases at J, with 14 bases between. The CDR3 consists of 12 residues. CDR3 DNA sequence: TGTGCCAGCAGCACGGTGGGGGGGAAAGCTTTCTTT. Its translation is CASSTVGGKAFF.

The chain has TRBV6-4 and TRBJ2-1, with 12 bases fitting TRBD1. Germline CDR1 and CDR2: MRHNA and SNTAGT. The CDR3 spans 15 residues. The J segment lost 8 bases and the V segment lost 3 bases, leaving 5 bases of the junction unmatched. The CDR3 region has the DNA TGTGCCAGCAGTGAGCAGGGACAGGGGGCCTATGAGCAGTTCTTC. Translated: CASSEQGQGAYEQFF.

CDR3 sequence (DNA): TGTGCCATCAGTGGGACAGCGATTAGCAATCAGCCCCAGCATTTT. It specifies CAISGTAISNQPQHF. The chain recombines TRBV10-3 with TRBJ1-5; tentatively, D is TRBD1 (6 bases). The germline V gene encodes CDR1 ENHRY and CDR2 SYGVKD. Deletions cut 4 bases from V and 0 bases from J, with 10 bases between. This CDR3 has 15 amino acids.

This clone has just one count. V gene TRBV2 combines with J gene TRBJ2-7, with a possible D match to TRBD1 (6 bases). The CDR3 extends over 13 amino acids. The germline V and J ends were trimmed by 7 bases and 7 bases, with 17 bases remaining between them. Per germline, CDR1 SNHLY and CDR2 FYNNEI. The CDR3 here is CASKEQGSGEQYF. The CDR3 nucleotides read TGTGCCAGCAAGGAACAGGGCTCGGGGGAGCAGTACTTC.

The rearrangement joins TRBV11-2 to TRBJ2-7; 7 nucleotides agree with TRBD1. This CDR3 comprises 14 residues. Germline CDR1 and CDR2: SGHAT and FQNNGV. Trimming at V came to 3 bases and at J to 2 bases, leaving 4 bases not matched to a gene. CDR3 nucleotide sequence: TGTGCCAGCAGCTTCCTCCAGGGGGCCTACGAGCAGTACTTC. Its translation is CASSFLQGAYEQYF.

This chain joins TRBV7-9 and TRBJ2-1; TRBD2 matches at 8 bases. Germline V lookup: CDR1 SEHNR, CDR2 FQNEAQ (reference sequence). Trimming cost V 5 bases and J 4 bases; bases outside gene matches: 7. The length of the CDR3 is 15 residues. DNA of the CDR3: TGTGCCAGCAGCCCTTGGCGGGAGGCTTACAATGAGCAGTTCTTC. It yields the protein CASSPWREAYNEQFF.

The gene calls are TRBV28 and TRBJ1-2, with D tentatively TRBD1 (5 bases). The V end was cut by 7 bases, the J end by 8 bases, with 11 bases between. The CDR3 totals 11 residues. Germline CDR1 and CDR2: MDHEN and SYDVKM. For the CDR3, the DNA is TGTGCCAGCACCCGTAAGGGGGGCTACACCTTC. Its protein product is CASTRKGGYTF.

This clone was observed a single time. The V call is TRBV7-9, the J call TRBJ1-4; TRBD1 might be the D (6 bases). Trimming removed 2 bases at V and 8 bases at J, with 12 bases between. The CDR3 extends over 14 amino acids. CDR1 is SEHNR and CDR2 is FQNEAQ in the germline V gene (reference sequence). The CDR3 loop reads CASSLFRDMEKLFF. The CDR3 DNA reads TGTGCCAGCAGCTTATTCCGGGACATGGAAAAACTGTTTTTT.

The V call is TRBV29-1, the J call TRBJ1-1; D gene unclear. The V end lost 5 bases, the J end lost 1 base, and 5 bases lay between the germline ends. Per the germline V gene, CDR1 is SQVTM and CDR2 is ANQGSEA. The length of the CDR3 is 11 residues. The CDR3 bases are TGCAGCGTTCTGGGGAACACTGAAGCTTTCTTT. Amino acids: CSVLGNTEAFF.

The genes are TRBV15 and TRBJ2-5; the D gene is possibly TRBD1 (5 bases). The CDR3 covers 13 residues. Germline lookup yields CDR1 LNHNV and CDR2 YYDKDF (reference sequence). V was cut by 1 base and J by 4 bases, with 7 bases left in between. CDR3 sequence (DNA): TGTGCCACCAGCAGAGGGGGCTTAGAGACCCAGTACTTC. It encodes CATSRGGLETQYF.

J is TRBJ2-6 and V is TRBV4-2; D gene uncertain. In germline, CDR1 is LGHNA, CDR2 YNFKEQ. V lost 0 bases, J lost 1 base, and 10 bases lay in between. The CDR3 extends over 17 amino acids. The CDR3 loop is CASSQERLGSGANVLTF. For the CDR3, the DNA is TGTGCCAGCAGCCAAGAACGGTTGGGGTCTGGGGCCAACGTCCTGACTTTC.

V and J are TRBV10-1 and TRBJ2-5; tentative D call: TRBD1 (6 bases). Germline V lookup: CDR1 WNHNN, CDR2 SYGVQD (reference sequence). Trimming took off 4 bases at V and 0 bases at J, with 9 bases between the two ends. The CDR3 extends over 14 amino acids. As DNA, the CDR3 is TGCGCCAGCAGTGTACAGGGCTACCAAGAGACCCAGTACTTC. Translating it yields CASSVQGYQETQYF.

The rearrangement links TRBV7-8 to TRBJ2-5, with TRBD2 matching over 11 bases. The germline V gene has CDR1 SGHVS and CDR2 FQNEAQ. This CDR3 has 15 amino acids. Trimming removed 5 bases from V and 4 bases from J; junction bases left unmatched: 6. CDR3 amino acids: CASSPLAGVAETQYF. For the CDR3, the DNA is TGTGCCAGCAGCCCACTAGCGGGAGTGGCAGAGACCCAGTACTTC.

V and J are TRBV7-2 and TRBJ1-5; D unresolved. The CDR3 loop spans 13 amino acids. Germline lookup yields CDR1 SGHTA and CDR2 FQGNSA. V was shortened by 6 bases and J by 4 bases, with 10 bases between the two germline ends. The CDR3 nucleotides are TGTGCCAGCAGTCCAGAAAGTAATCAGCCCCAGCATTTT. Encoded protein: CASSPESNQPQHF.

The chain couples TRBV4-1 to TRBJ2-3; 7 nucleotides agree with TRBD1. The CDR3 extends over 15 amino acids. With 5 bases clipped from V and 0 bases from J, the junction kept 5 bases outside the gene matches. Germline V lookup: CDR1 MGHRA, CDR2 YSYEKL. The CDR3 is CASSKGTVSTDTQYF. CDR3 DNA: TGCGCCAGCAGCAAAGGGACAGTGAGCACAGATACGCAGTATTTT.

Only one count was recorded for this clone. V gene TRBV5-1 combines with J gene TRBJ2-2; perhaps D is TRBD1 or TRBD2 (6 bases each). V was trimmed by 3 bases and J by 0 bases, leaving 9 bases between them. The CDR3 spans 15 residues. Germline CDR1 is SGHRS and CDR2 is YFSETQ. The CDR3 DNA reads as TGCGCCAGCAGCTCGGGGGCGTCGAACACCGGGGAGCTGTTTTTT. It specifies CASSSGASNTGELFF.

The V call is TRBV20-1, the J call TRBJ2-1; D unresolved. This CDR3 spans 11 amino acids. CDR1 and CDR2 from the germline V gene are DFQATT and SNEGSKA (reference sequence). V was shortened by 3 bases and J by 4 bases, with 4 bases between the two germline ends. The CDR3 is CSARSYNEQFF. The CDR3 nucleotides read TGCAGTGCTAGGTCATACAATGAGCAGTTCTTC.

This rearrangement joins TRBV6-1 to TRBJ2-2; TRBD1 matches 7 bases. The CDR3 is made up of 14 amino acids. Germline V gives CDR1 MNHNS, CDR2 SASEGT. The ends lost 10 bases at V and 0 bases at J; junction bases unmatched: 5. CDR3: CATTQGTNTGELFF. In DNA, the CDR3 is TGTGCCACCACACAGGGGACGAACACCGGGGAGCTGTTTTTT.

This clone was picked up a small number of times. This rearrangement joins TRBV7-9 to TRBJ1-1; D may be TRBD1 (5 bases). Trimming removed 2 bases from V and 1 base from J, with 8 bases in between. This CDR3 comprises 14 residues. CDR1 is SEHNR, CDR2 FQNEAQ, per germline (reference sequence). CDR3 loop: CASSLSGANTEAFF. The CDR3 nucleotides are TGTGCCAGCAGCTTATCCGGGGCGAACACTGAAGCTTTCTTT.

This clone was seen only a few times. V usage is TRBV11-1 and J usage is TRBJ2-7; D unresolved. Trimming pared 2 bases from V and 0 bases from J, leaving 2 bases between. CDR1 and CDR2 (germline): SGHAT, FQDESV (reference sequence). The CDR3 runs to 12 residues. The CDR3 DNA sequence: TGTGCCAGCAGCTTATCCTCCTACGAGCAGTACTTC. This codes for CASSLSSYEQYF.

V usage is TRBV5-1 and J usage is TRBJ2-7, with D possibly TRBD1 on 6 matching bases. The CDR3 is 13 residues long. The germline V gene has CDR1 SGHRS and CDR2 YFSETQ. Trimming pared 1 base from V and 6 bases from J, leaving 11 bases between. The CDR3 coding sequence is TGCGCCAGCAGCTTGAGAGGACAGACCGAGCAGTACTTC. Residues: CASSLRGQTEQYF.

The chain combines TRBV7-9 with TRBJ2-5; D call uncertain. With 1 base removed from V and 2 bases from J, the gap between germline ends came to 8 bases. This CDR3 region has 14 residues. Per germline, CDR1 SEHNR and CDR2 FQNEAQ (reference sequence). The CDR3 spells CASSLGMGQETQYF. The CDR3 DNA reads as TGTGCCAGCAGCTTAGGAATGGGGCAAGAGACCCAGTACTTC.

This chain links TRBV9 with TRBJ2-1; weak D call: TRBD2 (5 bases). Germline values: CDR1 SGDLS, CDR2 YYNGEE. This CDR3 is 16 amino acids long. Trimming pared 3 bases from V and 0 bases from J, leaving 13 bases between. As DNA, the CDR3 is TGTGCCAGCAGCGCCGCCGGACTCGCCTCCTACAATGAGCAGTTCTTC. It codes for CASSAAGLASYNEQFF. The whole variable domain, remainder taken from reference TRBV9 and TRBJ2-1, is DSGVTQTPKHLITATGQRVTLRCSPRSGDLSVYWYQQSLDQGLQFLIQYYNGEERAKGNILERFSAQQFPDLHSELNLSSLELGDSALYFCASSAAGLASYNEQFFGPGTRLTVL.

The chain combines TRBV2 with TRBJ1-5; no clear D gene. The CDR3 extends over 15 amino acids. The germline V and J ends were trimmed by 3 bases and 0 bases, with 9 bases remaining between them. Germline V gene sequence: CDR1 SNHLY, CDR2 FYNNEI. The CDR3 nucleotides read TGTGCCAGCAGTGAGGGCCCTTATAGCAATCAGCCCCAGCATTTT. As protein: CASSEGPYSNQPQHF.

This chain connects TRBV19 to TRBJ1-1; TRBD1 is a possible D gene (6 bases). This CDR3 has 15 residues. V gave up 7 bases and J gave up 1 base, with 16 bases separating them. Germline assignment: CDR1 LNHDA and CDR2 SQIVND (reference sequence). DNA of the CDR3: TGTGCCAGTAAAGACAGGTCTACGCAGAACACTGAAGCTTTCTTT. Its protein is CASKDRSTQNTEAFF.

The sample holds a few counts of this clone. The chain is built from TRBV9 and TRBJ1-1, with D possibly TRBD1 on 6 matching bases. There are 14 residues in the CDR3. With 2 bases removed from V and 6 bases from J, the gap between germline ends came to 14 bases. Germline CDR1 SGDLS, CDR2 YYNGEE. CDR3 DNA sequence: TGTGCCAGCAGCGTTGGGGGCGCGGGTTCTGAAGCTTTCTTT. The encoded protein is CASSVGGAGSEAFF.

This clone has only one observation. The chain employs TRBV7-9 and TRBJ2-3, with 11 bases that match TRBD2. The V gene end was trimmed by 5 bases and the J gene end by 4 bases; junction bases not matched to a gene: 5. Germline V gene sequence: CDR1 SEHNR, CDR2 FQNEAQ (reference sequence). The CDR3 loop spans 15 amino acids. CDR3 protein: CASSPRLAGSDTQYF. In nucleotides, the CDR3 is TGTGCCAGCAGCCCTCGACTAGCGGGGTCAGATACGCAGTATTTT.

CDR3 in amino acids: CASSDRGGFHEQFF. DNA of the CDR3: TGCGCCAGCAGCGACAGGGGAGGTTTCCATGAGCAGTTCTTC. V gene TRBV10-2 combines with J gene TRBJ2-1; 8 bases line up with TRBD1. Germline V CDR1 and CDR2: WSHSY, SAAADI. The CDR3 is 14 amino acids. The junction had 9 bases not matched to a gene; V was cut back by 6 bases and J by 8 bases.

This clone is deemed medium-sized. The V gene is TRBV7-2, the J gene TRBJ1-2; 7 nucleotides match TRBD1. Germline V gene sequence: CDR1 SGHTA, CDR2 FQGNSA. The trim removed 5 bases at V and 4 bases at J, leaving 7 bases unmatched. This CDR3 comprises 14 residues. The CDR3 region has the DNA TGTGCCAGCAGCCGAAGACAGGGCCTCTATGGCTACACCTTC. It yields the protein CASSRRQGLYGYTF.

The J gene is TRBJ2-7, the V gene TRBV4-3; TRBD2 agrees at 13 bases. The V gene end was trimmed by 0 bases and the J gene end by 1 base; junction bases not matched to a gene: 15. Germline CDR1 and CDR2: LGHNA and YSLEER. This CDR3 contains 21 residues. CDR3 protein: CASSQEILGLAGVRHSYEQYF. The CDR3 region has the DNA TGCGCCAGCAGCCAAGAAATCCTCGGACTAGCGGGAGTAAGGCATTCCTACGAGCAGTACTTC.